Sequencing of this TCR beta chain was carried out in a study of cytomegalovirus exposure and HLA in healthy donors. Study-level results: Upon later analysis, TCR association rates were observed to vary by HLA locus, being highest for DRB1 and lowest for HLA-C. Follow-up analysis later connected one missense variant in DCLRE1C with trimming of TCR beta V- and J-genes.

Per germline, CDR1 SGHNT and CDR2 YYREEE (reference sequence). Between the trimmed V and J ends, which lost 4 bases and 7 bases, there was a span of 13 bases. The CDR3 runs to 13 residues. In the case of this clone: The antigen remains unidentified.

The PCR had 60 Vbeta and 13 Jbeta primers. Data came from immunoSEQ multiplex PCR; TCRdb stores just in-frame clones and leaves some out. Among roughly 120,000 clones listed, about 81% were seen once. V and J are TRBV5-4 and TRBJ2-3; D gene unclear. Sequenced material: PBMCs. This TCR came from a woman in her twenties or thirties in good health and CMV-seronegative. The CDR3 coding sequence is TGTGCCAGCAGCGCATTTATGGAGAATACGCAGTATTTT. This sequence encodes CASSAFMENTQYF.